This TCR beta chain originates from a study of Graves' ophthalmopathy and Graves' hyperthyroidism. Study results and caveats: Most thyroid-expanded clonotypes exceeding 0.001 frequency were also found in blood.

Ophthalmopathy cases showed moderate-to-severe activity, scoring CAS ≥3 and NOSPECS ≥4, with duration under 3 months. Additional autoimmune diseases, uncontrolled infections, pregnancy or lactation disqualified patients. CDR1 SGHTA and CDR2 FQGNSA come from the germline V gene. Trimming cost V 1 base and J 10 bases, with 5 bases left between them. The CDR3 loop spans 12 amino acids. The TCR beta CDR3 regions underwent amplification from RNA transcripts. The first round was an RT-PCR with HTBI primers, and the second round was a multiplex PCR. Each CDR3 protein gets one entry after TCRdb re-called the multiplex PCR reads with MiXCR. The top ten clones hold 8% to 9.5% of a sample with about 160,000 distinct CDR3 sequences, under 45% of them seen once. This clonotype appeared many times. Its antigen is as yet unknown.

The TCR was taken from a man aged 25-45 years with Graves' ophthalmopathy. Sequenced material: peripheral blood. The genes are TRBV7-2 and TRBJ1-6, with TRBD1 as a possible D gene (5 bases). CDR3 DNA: TGTGCCAGCAGCTTAGGGGACTCACCCCTCCACTTT. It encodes CASSLGDSPLHF.